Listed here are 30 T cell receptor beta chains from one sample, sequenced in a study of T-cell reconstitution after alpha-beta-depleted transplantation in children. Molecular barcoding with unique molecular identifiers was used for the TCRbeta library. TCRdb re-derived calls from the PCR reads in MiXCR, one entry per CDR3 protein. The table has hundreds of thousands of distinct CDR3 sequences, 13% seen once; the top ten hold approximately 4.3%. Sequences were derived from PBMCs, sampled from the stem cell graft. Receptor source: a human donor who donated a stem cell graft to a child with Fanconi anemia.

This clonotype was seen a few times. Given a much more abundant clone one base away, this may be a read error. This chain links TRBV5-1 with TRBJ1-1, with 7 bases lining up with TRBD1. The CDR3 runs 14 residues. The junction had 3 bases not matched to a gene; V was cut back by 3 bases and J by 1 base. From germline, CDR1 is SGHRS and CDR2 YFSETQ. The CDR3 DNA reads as TGCGCCAGCAGCTCGGGACAGACGAACACTGAAGCTTTCTTT. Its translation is CASSSGQTNTEAFF.

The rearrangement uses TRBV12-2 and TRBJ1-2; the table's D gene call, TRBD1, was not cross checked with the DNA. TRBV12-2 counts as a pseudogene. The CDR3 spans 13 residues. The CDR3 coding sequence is TGTGCAAGTCGCCCACTTAGGGGCAGTGGCTACACCTTC. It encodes CASRPLRGSGYTF.

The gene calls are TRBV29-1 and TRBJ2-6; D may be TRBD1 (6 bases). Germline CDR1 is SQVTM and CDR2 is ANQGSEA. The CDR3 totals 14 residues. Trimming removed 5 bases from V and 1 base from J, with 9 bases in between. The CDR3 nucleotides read TGCAGCGTTTATGACAGGTCTGGGGCCAACGTCCTGACTTTC. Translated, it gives CSVYDRSGANVLTF.

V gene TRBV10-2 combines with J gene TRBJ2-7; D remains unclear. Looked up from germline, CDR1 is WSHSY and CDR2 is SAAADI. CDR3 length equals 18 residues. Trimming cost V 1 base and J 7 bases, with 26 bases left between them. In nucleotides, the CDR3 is TGCGCCAGCAGTGAGTTACGGTCCGGCACTGGATGGGTGGGAGAGCAGTACTTC. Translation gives CASSELRSGTGWVGEQYF.

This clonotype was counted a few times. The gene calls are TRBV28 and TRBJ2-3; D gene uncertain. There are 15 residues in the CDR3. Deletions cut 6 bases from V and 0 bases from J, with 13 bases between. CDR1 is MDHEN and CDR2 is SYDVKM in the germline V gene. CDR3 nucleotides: TGTGCCAGCAGGGGTCAAACAGATAGCACAGATACGCAGTATTTT. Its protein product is CASRGQTDSTDTQYF.

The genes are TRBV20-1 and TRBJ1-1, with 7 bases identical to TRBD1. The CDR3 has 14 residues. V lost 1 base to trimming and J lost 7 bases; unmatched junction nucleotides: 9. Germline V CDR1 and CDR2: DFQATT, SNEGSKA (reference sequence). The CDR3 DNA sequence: TGCAGTGCTAGAGCGCAGGGGGTGCGGTTTGAAGCTTTCTTT. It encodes CSARAQGVRFEAFF.

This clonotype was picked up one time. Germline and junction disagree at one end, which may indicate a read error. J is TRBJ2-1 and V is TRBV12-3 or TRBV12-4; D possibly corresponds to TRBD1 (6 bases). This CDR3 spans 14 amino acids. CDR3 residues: CASSPSGAYNEEFF. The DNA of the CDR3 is TGTGCCAGCAGTCCCTCAGGGGCGTACAATGAGGAGTTCTTC.

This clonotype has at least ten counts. CDR3: CASSYSIYDLNTEAFF. CDR3 coding DNA: TGTGCCAGCAGTTACTCAATTTATGACCTGAACACTGAAGCTTTCTTT. The V and J genes are TRBV6-2 or TRBV6-3 and TRBJ1-1; no clear D. CDR3 length equals 16 residues. V was cut by 0 bases and J by 0 bases, with 11 bases left in between. CDR1 is MNHEY and CDR2 is SVGEGT in the germline V gene.

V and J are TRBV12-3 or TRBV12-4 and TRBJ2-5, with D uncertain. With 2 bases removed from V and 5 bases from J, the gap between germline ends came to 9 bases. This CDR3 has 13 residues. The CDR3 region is CASSLPDGETQYF. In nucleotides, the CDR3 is TGTGCCAGCAGTTTACCCGATGGGGAGACCCAGTACTTC.

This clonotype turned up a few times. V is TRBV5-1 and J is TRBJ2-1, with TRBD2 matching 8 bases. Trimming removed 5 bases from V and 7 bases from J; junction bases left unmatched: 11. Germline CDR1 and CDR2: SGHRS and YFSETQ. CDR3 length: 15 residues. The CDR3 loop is CASRRGLGERNEQFF. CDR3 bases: TGCGCCAGCAGAAGGGGACTAGGGGAGAGGAATGAGCAGTTCTTC. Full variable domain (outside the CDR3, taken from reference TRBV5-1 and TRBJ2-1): KAGVTQTPRYLIKTRGQQVTLSCSPISGHRSVSWYQQTPGQGLQFLFEYFSETQRNKGNFPGRFSGRQFSNSRSEMNVSTLELGDSALYLCASRRGLGERNEQFFGPGTRLTVL.

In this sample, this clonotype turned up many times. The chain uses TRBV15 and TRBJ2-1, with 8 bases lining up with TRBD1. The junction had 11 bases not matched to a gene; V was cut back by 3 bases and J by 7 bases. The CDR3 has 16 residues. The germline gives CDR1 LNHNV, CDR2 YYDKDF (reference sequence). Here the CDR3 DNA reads TGTGCCACCAGCAGCGGGCGTGGACAGGGTCGAAATGAGCAGTTCTTC. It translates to CATSSGRGQGRNEQFF.

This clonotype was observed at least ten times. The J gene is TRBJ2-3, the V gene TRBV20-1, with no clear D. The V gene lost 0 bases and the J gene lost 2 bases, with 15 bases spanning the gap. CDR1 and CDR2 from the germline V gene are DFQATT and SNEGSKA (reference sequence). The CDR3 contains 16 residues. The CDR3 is CSARDRGSQYTDTQYF. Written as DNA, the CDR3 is TGCAGTGCTAGAGATCGCGGTAGCCAGTACACAGATACGCAGTATTTT.

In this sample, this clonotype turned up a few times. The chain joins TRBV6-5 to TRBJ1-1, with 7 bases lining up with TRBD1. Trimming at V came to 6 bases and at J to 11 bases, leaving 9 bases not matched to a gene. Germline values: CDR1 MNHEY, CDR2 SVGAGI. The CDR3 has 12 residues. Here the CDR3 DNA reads TGTGCCAGCAGCACTAAACAGGGGAGGGCTTTCTTT. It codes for CASSTKQGRAFF.

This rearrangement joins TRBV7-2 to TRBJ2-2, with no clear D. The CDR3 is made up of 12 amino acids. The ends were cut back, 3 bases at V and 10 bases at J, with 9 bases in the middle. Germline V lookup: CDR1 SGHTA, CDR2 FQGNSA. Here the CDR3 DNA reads TGTGCCAGCAGCTTTGACCAGGAGGAGCTGTTTTTT. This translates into CASSFDQEELFF.

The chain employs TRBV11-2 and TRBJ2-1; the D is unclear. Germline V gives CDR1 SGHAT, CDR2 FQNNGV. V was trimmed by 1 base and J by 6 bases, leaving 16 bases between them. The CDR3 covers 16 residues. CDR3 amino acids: CASSLGRKYHFNEQFF. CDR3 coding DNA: TGTGCCAGCAGCTTAGGTAGGAAATATCATTTCAATGAGCAGTTCTTC.

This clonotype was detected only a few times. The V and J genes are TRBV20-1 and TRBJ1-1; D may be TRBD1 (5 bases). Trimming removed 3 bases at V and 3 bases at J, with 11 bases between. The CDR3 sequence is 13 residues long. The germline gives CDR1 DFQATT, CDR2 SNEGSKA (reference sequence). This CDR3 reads CSASVWGDTEAFF. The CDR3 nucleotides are TGCAGTGCTAGTGTCTGGGGGGACACTGAAGCTTTCTTT.

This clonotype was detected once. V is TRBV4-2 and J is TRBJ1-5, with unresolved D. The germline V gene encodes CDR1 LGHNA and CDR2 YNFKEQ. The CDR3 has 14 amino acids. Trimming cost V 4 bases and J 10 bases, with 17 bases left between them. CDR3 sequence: CASSPGPQSLPQHF. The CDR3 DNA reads TGTGCCAGCAGCCCCGGGCCCCAGAGCCTCCCCCAGCATTTT.

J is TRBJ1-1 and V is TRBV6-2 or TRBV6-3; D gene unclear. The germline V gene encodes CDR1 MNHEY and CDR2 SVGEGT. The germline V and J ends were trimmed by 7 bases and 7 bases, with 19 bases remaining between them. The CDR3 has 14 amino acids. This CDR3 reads CASMNNIAGVEAFF. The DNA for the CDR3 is TGTGCCAGCATGAACAACATAGCAGGTGTTGAAGCTTTCTTT.

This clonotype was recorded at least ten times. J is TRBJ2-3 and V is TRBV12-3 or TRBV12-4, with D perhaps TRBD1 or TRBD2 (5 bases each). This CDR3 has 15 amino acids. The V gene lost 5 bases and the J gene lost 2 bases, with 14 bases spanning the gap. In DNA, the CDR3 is TGTGCCAGCAGTGACAACCGGGACCTCACAGATACGCAGTATTTT. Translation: CASSDNRDLTDTQYF.

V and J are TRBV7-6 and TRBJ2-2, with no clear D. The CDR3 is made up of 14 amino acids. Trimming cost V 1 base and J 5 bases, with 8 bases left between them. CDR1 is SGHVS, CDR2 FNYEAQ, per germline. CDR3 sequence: CASSLVGLTGELFF. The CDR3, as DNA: TGTGCCAGCAGCTTAGTAGGCCTTACCGGGGAGCTGTTTTTT. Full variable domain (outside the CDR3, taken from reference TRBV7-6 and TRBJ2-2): GAGVSQSPRYKVTKRGQDVALRCDPISGHVSLYWYRQALGQGPEFLTYFNYEAQQDKSGLPNDRFSAERPEGSISTLTIQRTEQRDSAMYRCASSLVGLTGELFFGEGSRLTVL.

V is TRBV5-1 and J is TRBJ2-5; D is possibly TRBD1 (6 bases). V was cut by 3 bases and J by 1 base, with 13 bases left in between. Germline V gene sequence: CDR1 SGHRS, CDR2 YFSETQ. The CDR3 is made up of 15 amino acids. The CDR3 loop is CASSWGQFVQETQYF. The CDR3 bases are TGCGCCAGCAGCTGGGGGCAGTTCGTCCAAGAGACCCAGTACTTC.

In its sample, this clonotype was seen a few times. The CDR3 DNA follows: TGTGCCAGCAGTTTACAGGGGCACGACTATGGCTACACCTTC. This gives the protein CASSLQGHDYGYTF. The chain employs TRBV12-3 or TRBV12-4 and TRBJ1-2; a weak D match, TRBD1 (6 bases). Trimming removed 2 bases from V and 3 bases from J, with 10 bases in between. The CDR3 totals 14 residues.

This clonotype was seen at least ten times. CDR3 protein: CSARVANRGVTEAFF. The CDR3 nucleotides are TGCAGTGCTAGAGTGGCGAACAGGGGAGTTACTGAAGCTTTCTTT. V and J are TRBV20-1 and TRBJ1-1; 7 bases match TRBD1. The CDR3 sequence is 15 residues long. Germline trimming cut 1 base from V and 5 bases from J; bases unmatched to any gene: 10. Looked up from germline, CDR1 is DFQATT and CDR2 is SNEGSKA (reference sequence).

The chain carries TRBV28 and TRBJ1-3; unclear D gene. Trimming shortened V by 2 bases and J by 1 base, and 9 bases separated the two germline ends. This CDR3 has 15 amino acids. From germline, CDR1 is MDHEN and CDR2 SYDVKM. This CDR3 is CASSLRWQSGNTIYF. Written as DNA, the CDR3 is TGTGCCAGCAGTTTAAGGTGGCAGTCTGGAAACACCATATATTTT.

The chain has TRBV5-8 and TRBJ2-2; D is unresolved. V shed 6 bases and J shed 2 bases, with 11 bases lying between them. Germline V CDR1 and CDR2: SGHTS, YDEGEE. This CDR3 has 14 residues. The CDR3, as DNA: TGTGCCAGCACAGGCAGATTAAACACCGGGGAGCTGTTTTTT. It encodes CASTGRLNTGELFF.

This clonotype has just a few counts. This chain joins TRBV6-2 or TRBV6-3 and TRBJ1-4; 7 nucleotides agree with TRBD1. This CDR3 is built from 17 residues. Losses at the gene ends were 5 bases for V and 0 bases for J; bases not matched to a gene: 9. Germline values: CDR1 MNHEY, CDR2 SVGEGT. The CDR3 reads CASSRRRDSPTNEKLFF. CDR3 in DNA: TGTGCCAGCAGTCGACGTCGGGACAGTCCAACTAATGAAAAACTGTTTTTT.

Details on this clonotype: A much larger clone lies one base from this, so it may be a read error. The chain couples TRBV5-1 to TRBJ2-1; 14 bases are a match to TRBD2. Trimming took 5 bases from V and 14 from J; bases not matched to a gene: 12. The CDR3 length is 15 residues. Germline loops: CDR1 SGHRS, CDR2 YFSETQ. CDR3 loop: CASSSGTSGGSGEFF. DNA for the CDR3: TGCGCCAGCAGTTCCGGGACTAGCGGGGGATCGGGGGAGTTCTTC.

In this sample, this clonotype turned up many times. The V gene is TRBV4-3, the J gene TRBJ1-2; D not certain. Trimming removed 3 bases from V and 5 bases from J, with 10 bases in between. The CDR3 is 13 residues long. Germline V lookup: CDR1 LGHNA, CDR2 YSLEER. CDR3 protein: CASSHERNYGYTF. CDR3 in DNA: TGCGCCAGCAGCCACGAGCGAAATTATGGCTACACCTTC.

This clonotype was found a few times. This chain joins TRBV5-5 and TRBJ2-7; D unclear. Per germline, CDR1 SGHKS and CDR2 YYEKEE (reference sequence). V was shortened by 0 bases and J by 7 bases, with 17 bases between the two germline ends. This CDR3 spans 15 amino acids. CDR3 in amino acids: CASSLAGRPPSEQYV. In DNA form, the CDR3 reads TGTGCCAGCAGCTTGGCTGGACGACCCCCGTCGGAGCAGTACGTC.

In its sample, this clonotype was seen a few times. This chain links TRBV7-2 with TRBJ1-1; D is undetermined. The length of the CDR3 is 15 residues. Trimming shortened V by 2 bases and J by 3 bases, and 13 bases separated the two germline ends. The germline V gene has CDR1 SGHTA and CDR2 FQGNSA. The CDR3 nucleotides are TGTGCCAGCAGCTTATGGGTCCCCCCCGACACTGAAGCTTTCTTT. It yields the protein CASSLWVPPDTEAFF.